This is a list of T cell receptor beta chains from one sample in a study of early T cells in non-severe SARS-CoV-2 infection. TCRdb re-called the 5' RACE reads with MiXCR, one entry per CDR3 protein. The data hold approximately 76,000 distinct CDR3 sequences, with under 15% observed a single time. The specimen was whole blood. The receptors stem from an adult who was a healthcare worker with PCR-confirmed SARS-CoV-2 infection or an uninfected control (not recorded which). CDR3s include the opening cysteine and the closing phenylalanine or tryptophan. The order of the fields is CDR3 length, J gene, V gene, D gene, CDR3 protein. A D gene is named only where the DNA matches it firmly.

>15|TRBJ1-2|TRBV25-1|TRBD1
CASSELGQGSYGYTF
>11|TRBJ1-1|TRBV7-9|.
CASSSNTEAFF
>15|TRBJ2-7|TRBV28|.
CASSPPDRPPYEQYF
>13|TRBJ1-1|TRBV27|.
CASSLNGYTEAFF
>16|TRBJ2-6|TRBV2|.
CASTWTERSGANVLTF
>14|TRBJ2-1|TRBV12-3/TRBV12-4|.
CASSFLTAAREQFF
>14|TRBJ2-2|TRBV29-1|.
CSVEFVTRTGELFF
>10|TRBJ1-1|TRBV29-1|.
CSTWDTEAFF
>17|TRBJ2-2|TRBV5-8|TRBD1
CASSLMLGQGNTGELFF
>17|TRBJ1-5|TRBV6-2/TRBV6-3|.
CASITGRGLLLNQPQHF
>14|TRBJ2-7|TRBV29-1|TRBD2
CSVEVSGASYEQYF
>15|TRBJ2-3|TRBV7-2|.
CTSSLSGGNTDTQYF
>15|TRBJ1-5|TRBV7-8|.
CASSPPGVSNQPQHF
>15|TRBJ1-5|TRBV7-9|.
CASSDMGESGQPQHF
>17|TRBJ2-3|TRBV7-9|TRBD2
CASSSPGMGLAKDTQYF